This paragraph covers one TCR beta chain sequence. The data are from a study of OX40 agonist ivuxolimab in advanced cancers. The CDR3 spans 14 residues. CDR1 and CDR2 from the germline V gene are SNHLY and FYNNEI. V lost 2 bases and J 5 bases, leaving 9 bases between the germline ends. Data came from immunoSEQ multiplex PCR; TCRdb stores just in-frame clones and leaves some out. Here the sample spans tens of thousands of clones, roughly 82% being singletons. The clonotype was recovered from an adult with an advanced solid tumor such as melanoma, head and neck, liver or kidney cancer. The chain employs TRBV2 and TRBJ2-2; TRBD1 might be the D (5 bases). This material consisted of CD4+ or CD8+ T cells sorted from blood, taken in a trial of the OX40 agonist ivuxolimab. The CDR3 DNA reads as TGTGCCAGCAGTGAAAGGGGAAGGACCGGGGAGCTGTTTTTT. It specifies CASSERGRTGELFF.